The rows below give T cell receptor beta chains drawn from one sample of a study of blood T cells in healthy people across ages. TCRdb analysed the 5' RACE reads with MiXCR anew, one entry per CDR3 protein. The repertoire holds about 1.5 million distinct CDR3 sequences, approximately 42% seen once, with under 5% in the top ten. Sequenced material: blood. These receptors all stem from a woman aged 18-29 years in good health. Each CDR3 is given with its conserved first and last residue. The D gene is left open where the match is weak. Size values are once, few and many counts, or a class for expanded clones, and some rows have none.

D: -
V: TRBV4-1
size: once
J: TRBJ2-5
CDR3: CASSQVGLLQPKETQYF
DNA: TGCGCCAGCAGCCAAGTAGGTTTACTACAGCCCAAAGAGACCCAGTACTTC

D: -
V: TRBV3-1
size: -
J: TRBJ2-7
CDR3: CASSHQLRRGEQYF
DNA: TGTGCCAGCAGCCATCAGCTCAGAAGGGGCGAGCAGTACTTC

D: -
V: TRBV5-6
size: few
J: TRBJ2-1
CDR3: CASRQDRSSYNEQFF
DNA: TGTGCCAGCAGGCAGGACCGTTCCTCCTACAATGAGCAGTTCTTC

D: TRBD2
V: TRBV7-2
size: -
J: TRBJ2-7
CDR3: CASSLRAHTSGGSYEQYF
DNA: TGTGCCAGCAGCTTAAGAGCCCACACTAGCGGGGGTTCCTACGAGCAGTACTTC

D: -
V: TRBV7-6
size: -
J: TRBJ2-5
CDR3: CASRGGVEQYF
DNA: TGTGCCAGCAGGGGGGGTGTTGAGCAGTACTTC

D: TRBD1
V: TRBV12-3/TRBV12-4
size: few
J: TRBJ2-6
CDR3: CASSPRTGAASGANVLTF
DNA: TGTGCCAGCAGTCCCCGGACAGGGGCGGCCTCTGGGGCCAACGTCCTGACTTTC

D: TRBD1
V: TRBV20-1
size: -
J: TRBJ2-5
CDR3: CSATKGAPEETQYF
DNA: TGCAGTGCTACAAAGGGGGCGCCAGAAGAGACTCAGTACTTC

D: -
V: TRBV9
size: -
J: TRBJ2-1
CDR3: CASSAPLGREQFF
DNA: TGTGCCAGCAGCGCCCCGCTGGGTCGTGAGCAGTTCTTC

D: -
V: TRBV15
size: few
J: TRBJ1-4
CDR3: CATSRVGATNEKLFF
DNA: TGTGCCACCAGCAGAGTGGGGGCAACTAATGAAAAACTGTTTTTT

D: -
V: TRBV20-1
size: -
J: TRBJ1-4
CDR3: CSASEGIWNEKLFF
DNA: TGCAGTGCCTCCGAGGGGATTTGGAATGAAAAACTGTTTTTT

D: -
V: TRBV20-1
size: few
J: TRBJ1-2
CDR3: CSARDTDGYTF
DNA: TGCAGTGCTAGAGATACTGATGGCTACACCTTC

D: TRBD2
V: TRBV6-1
size: -
J: TRBJ2-3
CDR3: CASTTSGMRDTQYF
DNA: TGTGCCAGCACCACAAGCGGGATGAGGGATACGCAGTATTTT

D: -
V: TRBV7-2
size: many
J: TRBJ2-7
CDR3: CASSLVFQSYEQYF
DNA: TGTGCCAGCAGCTTAGTTTTCCAGAGCTACGAGCAGTACTTC

D: TRBD2
V: TRBV6-2/TRBV6-3
size: once
J: TRBJ2-1
CDR3: CASSYSPSGGARHEQFF
DNA: TGTGCCAGCAGTTACTCGCCTAGCGGGGGGGCACGGCATGAGCAGTTCTTC

D: -
V: TRBV7-9
size: few
J: TRBJ1-2
CDR3: CASSLPQGWEYGYTF
DNA: TGTGCCAGCAGCCTCCCACAGGGATGGGAATATGGCTACACCTTC

D: -
V: TRBV6-1
size: -
J: TRBJ1-5
CDR3: CASMEGQPQHF
DNA: TGTGCCAGCATGGAGGGACAGCCCCAGCATTTT

D: -
V: TRBV7-2
size: few
J: TRBJ1-5
CDR3: CASSLGMDQPQHF
DNA: TGTGCCAGCAGCTTAGGGATGGATCAGCCCCAGCATTTT

D: -
V: TRBV11-2
size: few
J: TRBJ2-1
CDR3: CASSLDPNSGEQFF
DNA: TGTGCCAGCAGCTTAGATCCTAACTCTGGAGAGCAGTTCTTC

D: -
V: TRBV20-1
size: -
J: TRBJ1-1
CDR3: CSARDNWNTEAFF
DNA: TGCAGTGCTAGAGATAACTGGAACACTGAAGCTTTCTTT

D: TRBD2
V: TRBV11-3
size: few
J: TRBJ2-5
CDR3: CASSLTGGPQTQYF
DNA: TGTGCCAGCAGCCTAACGGGGGGGCCTCAGACCCAGTACTTC